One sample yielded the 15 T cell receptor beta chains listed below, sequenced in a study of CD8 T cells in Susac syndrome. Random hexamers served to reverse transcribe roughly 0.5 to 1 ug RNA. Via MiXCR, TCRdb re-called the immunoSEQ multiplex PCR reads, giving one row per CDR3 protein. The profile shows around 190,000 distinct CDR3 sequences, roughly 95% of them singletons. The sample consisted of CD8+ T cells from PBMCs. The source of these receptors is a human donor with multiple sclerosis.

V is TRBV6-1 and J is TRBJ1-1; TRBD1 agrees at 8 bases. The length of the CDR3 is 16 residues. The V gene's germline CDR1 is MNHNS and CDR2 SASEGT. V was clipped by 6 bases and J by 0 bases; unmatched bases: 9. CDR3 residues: CASRADRGPLNTEAFF. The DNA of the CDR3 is TGTGCCAGCAGAGCAGACAGGGGTCCGCTGAACACTGAAGCTTTCTTT.

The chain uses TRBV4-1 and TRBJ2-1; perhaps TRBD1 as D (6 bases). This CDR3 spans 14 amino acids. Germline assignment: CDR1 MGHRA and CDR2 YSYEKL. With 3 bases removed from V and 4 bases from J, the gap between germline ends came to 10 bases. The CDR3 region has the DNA TGCGCCAGCAGCCAGACAGGTGTTTACAATGAGCAGTTCTTC. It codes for CASSQTGVYNEQFF.

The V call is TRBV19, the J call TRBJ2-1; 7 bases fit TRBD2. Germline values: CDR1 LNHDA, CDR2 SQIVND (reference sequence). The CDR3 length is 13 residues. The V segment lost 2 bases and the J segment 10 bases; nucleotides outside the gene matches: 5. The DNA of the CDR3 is TGTGCCAGTAGTATATTTCCGGGGGGAGAGCAGTTCTTC. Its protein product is CASSIFPGGEQFF.

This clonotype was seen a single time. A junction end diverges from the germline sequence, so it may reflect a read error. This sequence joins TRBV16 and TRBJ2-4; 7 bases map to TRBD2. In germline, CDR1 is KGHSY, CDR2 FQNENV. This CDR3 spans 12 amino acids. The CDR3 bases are TGTGCCAGCAGCCAATCCAGGGCCGGGGGGTCCTTC. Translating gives CASSQSRAGGSF. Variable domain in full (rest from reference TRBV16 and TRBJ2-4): GEEVAQTPKHLVRGEGQKAKLYCAPIKGHSYVFWYQQVLKNEFKFLISFQNENVFDETGMPKERFSAKCLPNSPCSLEIQATKLEDSAVYFCASSQSRAGGSFGAGTRLSVL.

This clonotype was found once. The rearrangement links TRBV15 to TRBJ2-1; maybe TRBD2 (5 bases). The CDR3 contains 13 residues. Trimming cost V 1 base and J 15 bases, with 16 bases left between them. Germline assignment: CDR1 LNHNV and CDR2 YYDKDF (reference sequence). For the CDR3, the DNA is TGTGCCACCAGCAGAGTACGTCCGGGGAAAGCGTTCTTC. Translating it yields CATSRVRPGKAFF.

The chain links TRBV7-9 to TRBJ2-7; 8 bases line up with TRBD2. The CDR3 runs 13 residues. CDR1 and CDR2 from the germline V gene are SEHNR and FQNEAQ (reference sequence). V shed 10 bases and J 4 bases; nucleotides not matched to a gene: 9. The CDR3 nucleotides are TGTGCCACCATGGGACTAGACCGATACGAGCAGTACTTC. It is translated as CATMGLDRYEQYF.

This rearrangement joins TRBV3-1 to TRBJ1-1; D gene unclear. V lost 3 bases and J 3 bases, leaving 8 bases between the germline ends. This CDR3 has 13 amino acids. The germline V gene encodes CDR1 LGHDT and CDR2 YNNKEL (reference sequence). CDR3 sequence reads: CASSQGPDTEAFF. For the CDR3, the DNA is TGTGCCAGCAGCCAGGGTCCCGACACTGAAGCTTTCTTT. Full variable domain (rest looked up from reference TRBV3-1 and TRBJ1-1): DTAVSQTPKYLVTQMGNDKSIKCEQNLGHDTMYWYKQDSKKFLKIMFSYNNKELIINETVPNRFSPKSPDKAHLNLHINSLELGDSAVYFCASSQGPDTEAFFGQGTRLTVV.

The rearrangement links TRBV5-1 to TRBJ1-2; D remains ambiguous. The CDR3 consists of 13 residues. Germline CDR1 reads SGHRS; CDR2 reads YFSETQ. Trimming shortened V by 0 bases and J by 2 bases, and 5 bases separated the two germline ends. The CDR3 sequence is CASSLAQNYGYTF. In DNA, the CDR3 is TGCGCCAGCAGCTTGGCACAGAACTATGGCTACACCTTC.

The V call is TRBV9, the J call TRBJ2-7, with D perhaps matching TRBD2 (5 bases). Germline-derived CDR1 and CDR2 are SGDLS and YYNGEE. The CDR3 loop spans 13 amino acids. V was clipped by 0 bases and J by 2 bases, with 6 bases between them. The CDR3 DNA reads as TGTGCCAGCAGCGTAGGAGCGGCCTACGAGCAGTACTTC. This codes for CASSVGAAYEQYF.

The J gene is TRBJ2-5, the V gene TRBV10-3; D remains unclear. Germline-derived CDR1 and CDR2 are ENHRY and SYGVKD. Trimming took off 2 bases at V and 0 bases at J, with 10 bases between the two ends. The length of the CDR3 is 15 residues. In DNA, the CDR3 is TGTGCCATCAGTGAGCCCGCCGGGTACCAAGAGACCCAGTACTTC. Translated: CAISEPAGYQETQYF.

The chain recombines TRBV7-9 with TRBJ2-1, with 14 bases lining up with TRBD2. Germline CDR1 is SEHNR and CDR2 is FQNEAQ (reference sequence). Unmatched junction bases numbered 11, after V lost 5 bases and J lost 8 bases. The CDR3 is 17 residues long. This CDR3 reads CASSPRRTSGRFDEQFF. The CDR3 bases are TGTGCCAGCAGCCCTCGGAGGACTAGCGGGAGGTTCGATGAGCAGTTCTTC.

As DNA, the CDR3 is TGTGCTAGTGGTTTGGTAGTCGGTGGGGCCAACGTCCTGACTTTC. Protein product: CASGLVVGGANVLTF. The chain employs TRBV12-5 and TRBJ2-6; D is ambiguous. Deletions cut 0 bases from V and 3 bases from J, with 6 bases between. The length of the CDR3 is 15 residues. Germline assignment: CDR1 LGHNT and CDR2 FRNRAP.

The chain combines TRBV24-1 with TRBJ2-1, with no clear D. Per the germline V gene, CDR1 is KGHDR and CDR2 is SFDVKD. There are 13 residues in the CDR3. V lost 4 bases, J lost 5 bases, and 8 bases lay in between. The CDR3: CATSDSVDNEQFF. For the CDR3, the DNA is TGTGCCACCAGTGACTCGGTTGACAATGAGCAGTTCTTC.

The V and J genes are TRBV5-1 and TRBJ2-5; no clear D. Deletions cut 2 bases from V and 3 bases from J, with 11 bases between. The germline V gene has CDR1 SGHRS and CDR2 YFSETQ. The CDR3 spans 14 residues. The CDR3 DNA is TGCGCCAGCAGCTTCCATCCACGGGAAGAGACCCAGTACTTC. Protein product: CASSFHPREETQYF.

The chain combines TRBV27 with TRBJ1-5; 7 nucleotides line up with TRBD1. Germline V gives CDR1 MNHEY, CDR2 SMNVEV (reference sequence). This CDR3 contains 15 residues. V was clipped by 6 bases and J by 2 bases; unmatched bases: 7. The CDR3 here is CASSPTGERNQPQHF. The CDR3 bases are TGTGCCAGCAGCCCTACAGGGGAACGCAATCAGCCCCAGCATTTT.